Listed below are T cell receptor beta chains from one sample, sequenced in a study of T cell changes during pregnancy in multiple sclerosis. Here immunoSEQ multiplex PCR was the method, and the copy in TCRdb shows in-frame clones only, minus some. The sample includes 25,000 to 35,000 clones, nearly 90% of them seen just once. Sequencing was performed on CD8+ T cells from peripheral blood mononuclear cells, taken in the second trimester of pregnancy. These receptors were obtained from a female donor with multiple sclerosis, enrolled in a pregnancy study. The CDR3 runs from the conserved cysteine through the conserved F or W. A D gene is named only where the DNA matches it firmly. The size of a clone is reported for some rows only, either as once, few or many, or as a class for expanded clones.

d_call: TRBD2
v_call: TRBV6-4
j_call: TRBJ2-2
clone_size: once
cdr3_nt: TGTGCCAGCAGTGTTTACAGCGGGGTCGGGGAGCTGTTTTTT
cdr3_aa: CASSVYSGVGELFF

d_call: -
v_call: TRBV5-5
j_call: TRBJ2-2
clone_size: -
cdr3_nt: TGTGCCAGCAGCGTAACACAGGGTTTCGGGGAGCTGTTTTTT
cdr3_aa: CASSVTQGFGELFF

d_call: -
v_call: TRBV9
j_call: TRBJ2-7
clone_size: medium-sized
cdr3_nt: TGTGCCAGCAGCGTAGGAGCATCAGGCTACGAGCAGTACTTC
cdr3_aa: CASSVGASGYEQYF

d_call: TRBD1
v_call: TRBV6-4
j_call: TRBJ1-2
clone_size: -
cdr3_nt: TGTGCCAGCAGTGACTCACCGGGACAGGGGGTTAAGGGCTACACCTTC
cdr3_aa: CASSDSPGQGVKGYTF

d_call: -
v_call: TRBV7-3
j_call: TRBJ1-4
clone_size: -
cdr3_nt: TGTGCCAGCACCCCTGGGCCACTCAATGAAAAACTGTTTTTT
cdr3_aa: CASTPGPLNEKLFF

d_call: TRBD1
v_call: TRBV13
j_call: TRBJ1-2
clone_size: -
cdr3_nt: TGTGCCAGCAGCTCTCAGACAGGGGGGGGTGGCTACACCTTC
cdr3_aa: CASSSQTGGGGYTF

d_call: -
v_call: TRBV7-9
j_call: TRBJ2-3
clone_size: -
cdr3_nt: TGTGCCAGCAGCTTAATAGGGGTTGGAGATACGCAGTATTTT
cdr3_aa: CASSLIGVGDTQYF

d_call: -
v_call: TRBV6-1
j_call: TRBJ1-1
clone_size: once
cdr3_nt: TGTGCCAGCAGTCCAGTGAACACTGAAGCTTTCTTT
cdr3_aa: CASSPVNTEAFF

d_call: TRBD1
v_call: TRBV27
j_call: TRBJ1-1
clone_size: -
cdr3_nt: TGTGCCAGCAGTCCGGGGACAGGGTTTCGAGCTTTCTTT
cdr3_aa: CASSPGTGFRAFF

d_call: -
v_call: TRBV7-3
j_call: TRBJ2-3
clone_size: -
cdr3_nt: TGTGCCAGCAGCTTTTCTGGGAGTAAGGCAGATACGCAGTATTTT
cdr3_aa: CASSFSGSKADTQYF

d_call: -
v_call: TRBV5-8
j_call: TRBJ2-5
clone_size: -
cdr3_nt: TGTGCCAGCAGCATTCCGGGACATGGACAAGAGACCCAGTACTTC
cdr3_aa: CASSIPGHGQETQYF

d_call: -
v_call: TRBV28
j_call: TRBJ2-2
clone_size: -
cdr3_nt: TGTGCCAGCACCAATCAGAGGACAGGAGGGCTATTAAACACCGGGGAGCTGTTTTTT
cdr3_aa: CASTNQRTGGLLNTGELFF

d_call: -
v_call: TRBV27
j_call: TRBJ2-7
clone_size: -
cdr3_nt: TGTGCCAGCAGTCCACAGACAGGCGACTACGAGCAGTACTTC
cdr3_aa: CASSPQTGDYEQYF

d_call: TRBD2
v_call: TRBV11-2
j_call: TRBJ2-3
clone_size: -
cdr3_nt: TGTGCCAGCAGCTTAGATTCGGGGGGTACGCAGTATTTT
cdr3_aa: CASSLDSGGTQYF

d_call: -
v_call: TRBV27
j_call: TRBJ1-2
clone_size: -
cdr3_nt: TGTGCCAGCAGTTTAACAAGGGGTCCCTATGGCTACACCTTC
cdr3_aa: CASSLTRGPYGYTF

d_call: -
v_call: TRBV7-9
j_call: TRBJ2-5
clone_size: -
cdr3_nt: TGTGCCAGCAGCTTAGGACCACTAGCTCGTGGGCAAGAGACCCAGTACTTC
cdr3_aa: CASSLGPLARGQETQYF